The 21 T cell receptor beta chains given below trace back to one sample, sequenced in a study of control samples from healthy donors and cancer patients. Assay used: immunoSEQ multiplex PCR; TCRdb lists only in-frame clones, some missing. The sample shows more than 95,000 clones, roughly 80% of them seen only once. The sample comprised blood. The source is a woman in her forties or fifties in good health.

The rearrangement links TRBV19 to TRBJ1-3; D not resolved. V lost 1 base, J lost 8 bases, and 9 bases lay in between. The CDR3 length is 13 residues. CDR1 is LNHDA, CDR2 SQIVND, per germline (reference sequence). In nucleotides, the CDR3 is TGTGCCAGTAGTATAGTGAATAGGGACACCATATATTTT. Translating gives CASSIVNRDTIYF.

V usage is TRBV11-1 and J usage is TRBJ2-1; tentative D call: TRBD2 (5 bases). The length of the CDR3 is 15 residues. V dropped 5 bases and J dropped 6 bases, with 17 bases sitting between them. The germline V gene encodes CDR1 SGHAT and CDR2 FQDESV (reference sequence). This chain's CDR3 is CASSPDYEDRNEQFF. Written as DNA, the CDR3 is TGTGCCAGCAGCCCCGACTATGAAGATCGCAATGAGCAGTTCTTC.

Here the CDR3 reads CASSLEQGYEQYF. CDR3 coding DNA: TGCGCCAGCAGCTTGGAACAAGGCTACGAGCAGTACTTC. The chain links TRBV5-1 to TRBJ2-7; no clear D gene. The CDR3 runs to 13 residues. The V end was cut by 0 bases, the J end by 3 bases, with 7 bases between. Germline V gene sequence: CDR1 SGHRS, CDR2 YFSETQ.

The rearrangement links TRBV15 to TRBJ1-1; tentative D call: TRBD1 (5 bases). V dropped 1 base and J dropped 0 bases, with 24 bases sitting between them. The CDR3 is 20 residues long. Germline V CDR1 and CDR2: LNHNV, YYDKDF (reference sequence). CDR3 DNA sequence: TGTGCCACCAGCAGAGTTCGGACAACATCTTTTGACCCAATGAACACTGAAGCTTTCTTT. This translates into CATSRVRTTSFDPMNTEAFF.

The V gene is TRBV14, the J gene TRBJ1-6; D is unclear. Germline CDR1 is SGHDN and CDR2 is FVKESK. Trimming removed 0 bases from V and 0 bases from J, with 9 bases in between. The CDR3 has 17 amino acids. As DNA, the CDR3 is TGTGCCAGCAGCCAAGACGCCTGGAGCTCCTATAATTCACCCCTCCACTTT. Residues: CASSQDAWSSYNSPLHF.

This clone came up a few times. This CDR3 is CATNVRGQGNTEAFF. DNA of the CDR3: TGTGCCACCAATGTTCGGGGACAGGGTAATACTGAAGCTTTCTTT. V gene TRBV15 combines with J gene TRBJ1-1, with 9 positions matching TRBD1. Germline V CDR1 and CDR2: LNHNV, YYDKDF (reference sequence). Losses at the gene ends were 7 bases for V and 5 bases for J; bases not matched to a gene: 11. This CDR3 has 15 residues.

V gene TRBV5-6 combines with J gene TRBJ1-1; no definite D call. V dropped 1 base and J dropped 7 bases, with 11 bases sitting between them. CDR3 length: 13 residues. Per germline, CDR1 SGHDT and CDR2 YYEEEE. The CDR3 region is CASSLNVRDEAFF. In nucleotides, the CDR3 is TGTGCCAGCAGCTTGAATGTTCGGGATGAAGCTTTCTTT. Using reference TRBV5-6 and TRBJ1-1 for the parts outside the CDR3, the full variable domain is DAGVTQSPTHLIKTRGQQVTLRCSPKSGHDTVSWYQQALGQGPQFIFQYYEEEERQRGNFPDRFSGHQFPNYSSELNVNALLLGDSALYLCASSLNVRDEAFFGQGTRLTVV.

The V and J genes are TRBV5-1 and TRBJ2-5; 9 bases are a match to TRBD1. This CDR3 has 15 residues. Germline CDR1 reads SGHRS; CDR2 reads YFSETQ. V shed 4 bases, J shed 2 bases, and the junction held 6 bases outside the gene matches. CDR3 loop: CASSRFGTGQETQYF. CDR3 DNA sequence: TGCGCCAGCAGCCGTTTCGGGACAGGGCAAGAGACCCAGTACTTC.

The chain recombines TRBV19 with TRBJ1-1; possibly TRBD1 for D (6 bases). V shed 9 bases and J shed 3 bases, with 11 bases lying between them. Germline V CDR1 and CDR2: LNHDA, SQIVND (reference sequence). The CDR3 contains 12 residues. CDR3: CASQTGYTEAFF. DNA of the CDR3: TGTGCCAGCCAAACAGGGTACACTGAAGCTTTCTTT.

The gene calls are TRBV24-1 and TRBJ2-7; the match to TRBD2 covers 11 bases. The CDR3 has 15 amino acids. V gave up 3 bases and J gave up 7 bases; unmatched junction bases: 7. Germline CDR1 and CDR2: KGHDR and SFDVKD. The CDR3 is CATSDPLAGVQEQYF. The CDR3 DNA reads as TGTGCCACCAGTGATCCACTAGCGGGAGTGCAAGAGCAGTACTTC.

V and J are TRBV2 and TRBJ1-5; D is unresolved. This CDR3 contains 13 residues. CDR1 is SNHLY, CDR2 FYNNEI, per germline. Between the trimmed V and J ends, which lost 3 bases and 3 bases, there was a span of 6 bases. CDR3 nucleotides: TGTGCCAGCAGTGACGAGACCAATCAGCCCCAGCATTTT. Its translation: CASSDETNQPQHF.

The chain uses TRBV2 and TRBJ1-5; D not resolved. Germline CDR1 is SNHLY and CDR2 is FYNNEI. The CDR3 runs 13 residues. V lost 6 bases, J lost 0 bases, and 6 bases lay in between. The CDR3 region has the DNA TGTGCCAGCAGGGCGGATAGCAATCAGCCCCAGCATTTT. This gives the protein CASRADSNQPQHF.

The chain joins TRBV11-2 to TRBJ1-4, with 8 nucleotides matching TRBD1. Trimming cost V 3 bases and J 0 bases; bases outside gene matches: 3. The germline gives CDR1 SGHAT, CDR2 FQNNGV. The CDR3 length is 16 residues. Here the CDR3 DNA reads TGTGCCAGCAGCTTCGACAGGGGAGCAACTAATGAAAAACTGTTTTTT. Amino acids: CASSFDRGATNEKLFF.

The chain uses TRBV15 and TRBJ1-6; D uncertain. CDR1 is LNHNV and CDR2 is YYDKDF in the germline V gene (reference sequence). The CDR3 runs 15 residues. V was shortened by 5 bases and J by 7 bases, with 15 bases between the two germline ends. Here the CDR3 reads CATSGSRSLNSPLHF. CDR3 sequence (DNA): TGTGCCACCAGCGGCTCCCGGTCCTTGAATTCACCCCTCCACTTT.

This chain joins TRBV7-2 and TRBJ1-6; D not resolved. Germline CDR1 is SGHTA and CDR2 is FQGNSA. Deletions cut 3 bases from V and 7 bases from J, with 7 bases between. CDR3 length: 13 amino acids. CDR3 nucleotide sequence: TGTGCCAGCAGCTTCAGGCGGAATTCACCCCTCCACTTT. Translating gives CASSFRRNSPLHF.

J is TRBJ1-2 and V is TRBV2, with D perhaps matching TRBD1 (6 bases). Trimming removed 6 bases from V and 0 bases from J, with 11 bases in between. CDR1 and CDR2 from the germline V gene are SNHLY and FYNNEI. The CDR3 runs to 14 residues. Here the CDR3 DNA reads TGTGCCAGCAGGACGGACAGCCCTAACTATGGCTACACCTTC. It encodes CASRTDSPNYGYTF.

This clone was found once. The rearrangement links TRBV2 to TRBJ2-2; 7 positions match TRBD1. The length of the CDR3 is 14 residues. Germline assignment: CDR1 SNHLY and CDR2 FYNNEI. V shed 5 bases and J 6 bases; nucleotides not matched to a gene: 6. The CDR3, as DNA: TGTGCCAGCAGTTTTCGACAGGGCGCCGGGGAGCTGTTTTTT. Its protein product is CASSFRQGAGELFF.

The chain recombines TRBV28 with TRBJ1-2, with D possibly being TRBD1 (6 bases). CDR1 is MDHEN, CDR2 SYDVKM, per germline. The CDR3 spans 15 residues. Trimming shortened V by 6 bases and J by 3 bases, and 17 bases separated the two germline ends. The CDR3 coding sequence is TGTGCCAGCAGCCGACAGGTCTTGGCTGACTATGGCTACACCTTC. The encoded protein is CASSRQVLADYGYTF.

The chain recombines TRBV12-3 or TRBV12-4 with TRBJ1-5, with unresolved D. The CDR3 consists of 11 residues. Trimming removed 5 bases from V and 6 bases from J, with 5 bases in between. In DNA form, the CDR3 reads TGTGCCAGCAGTACTGGTCAGCCCCAGCATTTT. Amino acid sequence: CASSTGQPQHF.

This clone was found a few times. The genes are TRBV29-1 and TRBJ1-2, with 7 bases fitting TRBD1. Germline CDR1 is SQVTM and CDR2 is ANQGSEA. The CDR3 sequence is 12 residues long. Losses at the gene ends were 7 bases for V and 6 bases for J; bases not matched to a gene: 8. CDR3 sequence (DNA): TGCAGCGCCCAGACAGGGATCGATGGCTACACCTTC. This translates into CSAQTGIDGYTF.

This clone came up a few times. The rearrangement links TRBV10-2 to TRBJ2-5; TRBD2 matches at 7 bases. Germline CDR1 is WSHSY and CDR2 is SAAADI. Trimming cost V 8 bases and J 1 base; bases outside gene matches: 4. The length of the CDR3 is 13 residues. The CDR3 protein is CASRTSGQETQYF. The CDR3 bases are TGCGCCAGCCGGACTAGTGGCCAAGAGACCCAGTACTTC.